This is a list of T cell receptor beta chains from one sample in a study of shared clonotypes between healthy human individuals. Repertoires were generated with immunoSEQ multiplex PCR, while TCRdb's copy carries only in-frame clones and drops some. This table has 2,500,000 or so clones, roughly 93% appearing once. The sequenced material came from naive CD4+ T cells from PBMCs. The receptors were sampled from a man younger than 35 in good health. Some clones in this sample may be carry-over from other donors' samples. Each CDR3 is given with its conserved first and last residue. A D gene is named only where the DNA matches it firmly. The size field is filled for only some rows; it gives once, few, many or a size class.

once	TRBV2	.	TRBJ1-5	CASSGPLGNQPQHF	TGTGCCAGCAGTGGCCCCTTAGGCAATCAGCCCCAGCATTTT
.	TRBV7-2	TRBD2	TRBJ2-2	CASSLGRGNTGELFF	TGTGCCAGCAGCTTGGGGAGGGGGAACACCGGGGAGCTGTTTTTT
.	TRBV7-2	TRBD1	TRBJ2-7	CASSPGQGFYEQYF	TGTGCCAGCAGCCCGGGACAGGGGTTCTACGAGCAGTACTTC
.	TRBV5-4	.	TRBJ2-5	CASSLGAGGRGETQYF	TGTGCCAGCAGCTTGGGGGCTGGGGGGCGCGGGGAGACCCAGTACTTC
.	TRBV27	TRBD1	TRBJ2-7	CASSLRRTGSYEQYF	TGTGCCAGCAGTCTCCGGAGGACAGGGTCCTACGAGCAGTACTTC
.	TRBV15	.	TRBJ2-5	CATSRGSGEKETQYF	TGTGCCACCAGCAGAGGCTCCGGGGAGAAAGAGACCCAGTACTTC
.	TRBV14	TRBD2	TRBJ2-3	CASSQDRAGATGTDTQYF	TGTGCCAGCAGCCAGGATCGAGCGGGAGCCACCGGCACAGATACGCAGTATTTT
.	TRBV27	TRBD1	TRBJ2-1	CASSSKTGAYNEQFF	TGTGCCAGCAGTTCCAAGACAGGGGCCTACAATGAGCAGTTCTTC
.	TRBV28	TRBD1	TRBJ2-3	CASTDGTGGSDTQYF	TGTGCCAGCACCGACGGGACAGGGGGTTCAGATACGCAGTATTTT
.	TRBV28	.	TRBJ1-3	CASSLPTVLSGNTIYF	TGTGCCAGCAGCTTACCGACTGTCCTCTCTGGAAACACCATATATTTT
once	TRBV5-1	.	TRBJ1-6	CASSPVTGGESPLHF	TGCGCCAGCAGCCCCGTTACGGGGGGTGAATCACCCCTCCACTTT
.	TRBV18	.	TRBJ1-1	CASSPRTPNTEAFF	TGTGCCAGCTCACCACGGACACCGAACACTGAAGCTTTCTTT
.	TRBV7-8	.	TRBJ1-4	CASSLARDFRNEKLFF	TGTGCCAGCAGCTTAGCAAGGGACTTCCGGAATGAAAAACTGTTTTTT
.	TRBV4-1	.	TRBJ1-1	CASSQGAPPRNTEAFF	TGCGCCAGCAGCCAAGGGGCACCCCCCCGGAACACTGAAGCTTTCTTT
.	TRBV4-1	TRBD2	TRBJ2-1	CASSQDAGGIYNEQFF	TGCGCCAGCAGCCAAGATGCGGGGGGTATCTACAATGAGCAGTTCTTC
.	TRBV25-1	.	TRBJ2-7	CASSDLTLYEQYF	TGTGCCAGCAGTGACCTAACCCTTTACGAGCAGTACTTC
.	TRBV18	.	TRBJ1-2	CASSPQSAGTYGYTF	TGTGCCAGCTCACCACAGTCTGCCGGAACCTATGGCTACACCTTC
.	TRBV5-1	TRBD1	TRBJ2-2	CASSLRTGGSGELFF	TGCGCCAGCAGCTTACGGACAGGGGGGTCCGGGGAGCTGTTTTTT
.	TRBV7-2	TRBD2	TRBJ2-1	CASSGSGRGSEQFF	TGTGCCAGCAGCGGTAGCGGGAGAGGAAGTGAGCAGTTCTTC
.	TRBV6-1	TRBD1	TRBJ2-2	CASSDQGAETGELFF	TGTGCCAGCAGTGACCAGGGGGCCGAAACCGGGGAGCTGTTTTTT
.	TRBV6-1	TRBD2	TRBJ2-3	CASSDKMTLAGGSTDTQYF	TGTGCCAGCAGTGATAAAATGACTCTGGCGGGAGGGTCCACAGATACGCAGTATTTT
.	TRBV9	.	TRBJ1-4	CASSATGLNEKLFF	TGTGCCAGCTCGGCGACGGGGCTTAATGAAAAACTGTTTTTT
.	TRBV4-2	TRBD1	TRBJ2-4	CASSHLGDGDRGQVDSPKNIQYF	TGTGCCAGCAGCCACCTCGGGGACGGGGACAGGGGCCAGGTAGATTCCCCCAAAAACATTCAGTACTTC
.	TRBV10-3	TRBD1	TRBJ1-4	CAISPTTGGGEKLFF	TGTGCCATCAGTCCCACGACAGGGGGCGGTGAAAAACTGTTTTTT
.	TRBV5-1	.	TRBJ2-3	CASSPVGVADTQYF	TGCGCCAGCAGCCCCGTCGGGGTGGCAGATACGCAGTATTTT
.	TRBV5-1	.	TRBJ1-3	CASSLAVGGVGNTIYF	TGCGCCAGCAGCTTGGCGGTCGGGGGCGTTGGAAACACCATATATTTT
.	TRBV6-1	TRBD1	TRBJ2-7	CASGQGGYEQYF	TGTGCCAGCGGACAGGGTGGGTACGAGCAGTACTTC
.	TRBV4-1	.	TRBJ1-1	CASSQVGGNTEAFF	TGCGCCAGCAGCCAAGTCGGAGGGAACACTGAAGCTTTCTTT
.	TRBV11-2	.	TRBJ1-2	CASSSDEIGKVSGGYTF	TGTGCCAGCAGCAGCGACGAAATTGGGAAGGTTTCGGGTGGCTACACCTTC
.	TRBV28	.	TRBJ1-2	CASSMTSVYGYTF	TGTGCCAGCAGCATGACATCGGTCTATGGCTACACCTTC
.	TRBV7-2	TRBD2	TRBJ2-5	CASSFLRAGVGETQYF	TGTGCCAGCAGCTTCCTACGGGCGGGAGTGGGAGAGACCCAGTACTTC
.	TRBV7-2	.	TRBJ2-7	CASSFTRYEQYF	TGTGCCAGCAGTTTTACTAGATACGAGCAGTACTTC
.	TRBV5-1	.	TRBJ2-1	CASSFAGPLYNEQFF	TGCGCCAGCAGCTTTGCAGGGCCGCTCTACAATGAGCAGTTCTTC
.	TRBV28	TRBD1	TRBJ1-2	CASSHADRGAYGYTF	TGTGCCAGCAGCCATGCGGACAGGGGAGCCTATGGCTACACCTTC
.	TRBV7-3	TRBD2	TRBJ2-1	CASSPGGLAAVNEQFF	TGTGCCAGCAGCCCAGGGGGACTAGCGGCCGTCAATGAGCAGTTCTTC
.	TRBV7-3	.	TRBJ1-5	CASSLGRNQPQHF	TGTGCCAGCAGCTTAGGGCGCAATCAGCCCCAGCATTTT
.	TRBV28	.	TRBJ1-1	CASSLGTSYTEAFF	TGTGCCAGCAGTTTAGGAACAAGCTACACTGAAGCTTTCTTT
.	TRBV28	TRBD1	TRBJ1-6	CASSGPGQGGSPLHF	TGTGCCAGCAGTGGACCGGGACAGGGGGGCTCACCCCTCCACTTT
.	TRBV6-6	TRBD1	TRBJ1-2	CASSWWTGDGYTF	TGTGCCAGCAGTTGGTGGACAGGGGATGGCTACACCTTC
.	TRBV7-2	.	TRBJ2-6	CASSSGVSGANVLTF	TGTGCCAGCAGCTCCGGGGTTTCTGGGGCCAACGTCCTGACTTTC
.	TRBV6-5	.	TRBJ2-7	CASSRGGLWNEQYF	TGTGCCAGCAGCAGGGGTGGGTTGTGGAACGAGCAGTACTTC
.	TRBV25-1	TRBD2	TRBJ2-1	CASSESGAYNEQFF	TGTGCCAGCAGTGAAAGCGGGGCCTACAATGAGCAGTTCTTC
.	TRBV5-1	TRBD1	TRBJ2-3	CASSPGQGATDTQYF	TGCGCCAGCAGCCCGGGACAGGGGGCCACAGATACGCAGTATTTT
.	TRBV6-5	TRBD1	TRBJ1-1	CASAGQGPSTEAFF	TGTGCCAGCGCGGGACAGGGGCCGAGCACTGAAGCTTTCTTT
.	TRBV18	TRBD2	TRBJ2-5	CASSRLALAGLQETQYF	TGTGCCAGCTCACGCCTAGCCCTAGCGGGATTACAAGAGACCCAGTACTTC
.	TRBV11-2	TRBD2	TRBJ2-7	CASSFDLISGSINEQYF	TGTGCCAGCAGCTTCGATTTAATTAGCGGGAGCATCAACGAGCAGTACTTC
once	TRBV5-4	.	TRBJ1-1	CASSFGFTATEAFF	TGTGCCAGCAGCTTCGGTTTTACGGCAACTGAAGCTTTCTTT
.	TRBV6-6	.	TRBJ2-3	CASSSRTASTDTQYF	TGTGCCAGCAGTTCAAGGACCGCTAGCACAGATACGCAGTATTTT
.	TRBV7-2	.	TRBJ2-7	CASSLGGYTHEQYF	TGTGCCAGCAGCTTAGGGGGGTATACCCACGAGCAGTACTTC
.	TRBV6-5	.	TRBJ2-7	CASSVLLLESYEQYF	TGTGCCAGCAGTGTACTGCTACTAGAATCCTACGAGCAGTACTTC
.	TRBV5-1	.	TRBJ2-5	CASSTGPQETQYF	TGCGCCAGCAGCACGGGACCCCAAGAGACCCAGTACTTC
.	TRBV5-6	.	TRBJ1-5	CASSLFGGARNQPQHF	TGTGCCAGCAGCTTATTCGGGGGCGCGAGGAATCAGCCCCAGCATTTT
.	TRBV2	.	TRBJ2-5	CASSVRPRTFRGETQYF	TGTGCCAGCAGTGTTCGACCTCGGACCTTCCGAGGCGAGACCCAGTACTTC
few	TRBV30	.	TRBJ1-4	CAGMTTGPKEEKLFF	TGTGCCGGCATGACTACGGGACCGAAGGAAGAAAAACTGTTTTTT
.	TRBV27	.	TRBJ2-3	CTSNRGRFPDTQYF	TGTACCAGCAATCGGGGGAGATTCCCAGATACGCAGTATTTT